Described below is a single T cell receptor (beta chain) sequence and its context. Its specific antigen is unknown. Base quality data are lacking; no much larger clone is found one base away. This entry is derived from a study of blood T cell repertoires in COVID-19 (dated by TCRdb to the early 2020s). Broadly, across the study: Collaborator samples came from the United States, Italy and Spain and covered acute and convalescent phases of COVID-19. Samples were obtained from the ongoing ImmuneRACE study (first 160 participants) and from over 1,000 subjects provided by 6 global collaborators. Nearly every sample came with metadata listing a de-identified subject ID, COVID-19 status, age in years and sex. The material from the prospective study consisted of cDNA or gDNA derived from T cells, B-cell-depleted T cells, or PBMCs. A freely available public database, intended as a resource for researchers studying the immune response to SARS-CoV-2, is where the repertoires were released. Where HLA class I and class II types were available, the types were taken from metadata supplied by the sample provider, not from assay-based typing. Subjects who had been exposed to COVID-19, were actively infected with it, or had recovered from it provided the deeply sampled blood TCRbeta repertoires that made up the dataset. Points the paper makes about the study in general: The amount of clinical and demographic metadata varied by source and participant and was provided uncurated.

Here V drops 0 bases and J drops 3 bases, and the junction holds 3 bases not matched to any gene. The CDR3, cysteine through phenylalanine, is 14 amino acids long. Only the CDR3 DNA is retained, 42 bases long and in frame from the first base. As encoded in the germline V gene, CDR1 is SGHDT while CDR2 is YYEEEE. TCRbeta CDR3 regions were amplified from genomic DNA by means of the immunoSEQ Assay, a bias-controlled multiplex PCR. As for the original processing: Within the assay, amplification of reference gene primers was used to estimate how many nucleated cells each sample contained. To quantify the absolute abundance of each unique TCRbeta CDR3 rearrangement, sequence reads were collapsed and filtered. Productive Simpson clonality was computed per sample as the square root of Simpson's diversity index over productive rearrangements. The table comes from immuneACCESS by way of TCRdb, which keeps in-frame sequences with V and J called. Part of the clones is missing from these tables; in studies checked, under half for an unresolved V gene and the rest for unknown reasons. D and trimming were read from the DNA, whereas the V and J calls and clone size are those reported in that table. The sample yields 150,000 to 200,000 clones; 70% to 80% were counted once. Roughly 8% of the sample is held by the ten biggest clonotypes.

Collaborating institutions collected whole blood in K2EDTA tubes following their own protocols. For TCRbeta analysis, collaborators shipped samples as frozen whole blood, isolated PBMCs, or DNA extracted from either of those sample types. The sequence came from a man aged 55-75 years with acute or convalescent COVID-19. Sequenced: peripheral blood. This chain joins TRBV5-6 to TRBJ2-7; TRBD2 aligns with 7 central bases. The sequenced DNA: TGTGCCAGCAGCTTGGGCGGGGGAAGCTACGAGCAGTACTTC. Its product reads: CASSLGGGSYEQYF.